This T cell receptor (beta chain) emerged from a study of T cell responses to AZD1222 COVID-19 vaccine. Findings and limits, study-wide: Nearly half of the spike-specific TCRs reportedly recognize variant regions that carry no mutations.

This table comes from immunoSEQ multiplex PCR, and its TCRdb copy is limited to in-frame clones, with some not included. The sample lists about 60,000 clones, about 85% occurring once. Concerning this clone itself: The antigen is not known.

The CDR3 has 13 residues. Trimming left V 2 bases short and J 7 bases short, with 8 bases between. The germline CDR1 and CDR2 sequences are MNHEY and SVGEGT. The chain links TRBV6-2 or TRBV6-3 to TRBJ1-4, with D unclear. The clonotype was recovered from an adult in good health. This sample comprised peripheral blood, obtained on day 0 of AZD1222 vaccination. The CDR3 protein is CASSYPGSEKLFF. The CDR3, as DNA: TGTGCCAGCAGTTACCCAGGATCTGAAAAACTGTTTTTT.